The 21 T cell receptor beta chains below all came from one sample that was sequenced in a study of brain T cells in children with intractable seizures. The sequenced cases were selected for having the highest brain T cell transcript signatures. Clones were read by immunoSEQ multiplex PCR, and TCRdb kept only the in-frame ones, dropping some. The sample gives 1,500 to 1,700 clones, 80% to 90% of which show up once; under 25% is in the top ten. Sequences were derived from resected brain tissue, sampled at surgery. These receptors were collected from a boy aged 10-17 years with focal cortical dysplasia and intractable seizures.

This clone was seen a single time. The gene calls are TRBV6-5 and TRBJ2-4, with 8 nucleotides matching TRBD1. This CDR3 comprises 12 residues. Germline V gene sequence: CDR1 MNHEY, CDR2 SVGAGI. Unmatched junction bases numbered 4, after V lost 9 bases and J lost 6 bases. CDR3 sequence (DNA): TGTGCCAGTTGGGACAGGAGAAACATTCAGTACTTC. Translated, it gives CASWDRRNIQYF.

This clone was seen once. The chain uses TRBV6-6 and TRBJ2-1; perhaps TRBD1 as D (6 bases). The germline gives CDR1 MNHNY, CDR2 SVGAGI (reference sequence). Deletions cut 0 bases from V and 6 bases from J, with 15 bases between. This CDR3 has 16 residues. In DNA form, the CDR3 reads TGTGCCAGCAGTTACTCGAGCCAGGGGCCCGTCAATGAGCAGTTCTTC. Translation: CASSYSSQGPVNEQFF.

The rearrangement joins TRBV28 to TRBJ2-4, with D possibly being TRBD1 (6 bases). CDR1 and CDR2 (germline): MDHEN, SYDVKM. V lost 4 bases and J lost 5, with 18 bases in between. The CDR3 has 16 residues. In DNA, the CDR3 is TGTGCCAGCAGTTCCGTAGCAGGTAACAGGGAAAACATTCAGTACTTC. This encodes CASSSVAGNRENIQYF.

Here the CDR3 reads CASSLYGSYEQYV. The CDR3 nucleotides read TGTGCCAGCAGCTTGTACGGCTCCTACGAGCAGTACGTC. The gene calls are TRBV5-6 and TRBJ2-7; D is undetermined. The CDR3 length is 13 residues. The ends were cut back, 1 base at V and 0 bases at J, with 5 bases in the middle. Germline CDR1 and CDR2: SGHDT and YYEEEE.

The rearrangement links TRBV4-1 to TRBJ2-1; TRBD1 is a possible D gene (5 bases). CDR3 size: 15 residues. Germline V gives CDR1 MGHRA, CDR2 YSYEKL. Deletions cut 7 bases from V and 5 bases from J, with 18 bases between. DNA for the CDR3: TGCGCCAGCAAAATGGACACCTTTGGGCACAATGAGCAGTTCTTC. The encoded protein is CASKMDTFGHNEQFF.

The CDR3 nucleotides read TGCGCCAGCAGCCCTGGGGCTATTATAGAGACCCAGTACTTC. This encodes CASSPGAIIETQYF. J is TRBJ2-5 and V is TRBV5-1, with TRBD1 as a possible D gene (5 bases). Germline V gene data show CDR1 as SGHRS and CDR2 as YFSETQ. This CDR3 comprises 14 residues. Trimming removed 4 bases at V and 4 bases at J, with 14 bases between.

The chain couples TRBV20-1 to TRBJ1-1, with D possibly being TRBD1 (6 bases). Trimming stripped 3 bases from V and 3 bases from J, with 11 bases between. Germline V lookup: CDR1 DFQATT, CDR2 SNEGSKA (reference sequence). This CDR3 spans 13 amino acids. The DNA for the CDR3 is TGCAGTGCTAGTACAGGGAGGGACACTGAAGCTTTCTTT. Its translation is CSASTGRDTEAFF.

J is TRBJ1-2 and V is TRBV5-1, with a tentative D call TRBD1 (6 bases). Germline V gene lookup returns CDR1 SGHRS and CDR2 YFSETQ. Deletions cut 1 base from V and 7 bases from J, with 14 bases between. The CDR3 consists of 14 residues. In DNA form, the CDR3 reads TGCGCCAGCAGCTTGAACAGGGATGTGAGTGGCTACACCTTC. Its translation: CASSLNRDVSGYTF.

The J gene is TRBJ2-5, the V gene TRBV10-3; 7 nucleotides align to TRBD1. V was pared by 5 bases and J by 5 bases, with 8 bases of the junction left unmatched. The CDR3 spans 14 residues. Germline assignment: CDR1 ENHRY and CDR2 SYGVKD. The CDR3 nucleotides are TGTGCCATCAGTACAGGGGTCGGGGTGGAGACCCAGTACTTC. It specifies CAISTGVGVETQYF.

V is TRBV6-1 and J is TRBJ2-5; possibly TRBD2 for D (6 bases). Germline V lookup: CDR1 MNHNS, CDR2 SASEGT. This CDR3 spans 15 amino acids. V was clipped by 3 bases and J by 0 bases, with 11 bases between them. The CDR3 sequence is CASSDYGGYQETQYF. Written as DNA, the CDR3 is TGTGCCAGCAGTGATTACGGAGGGTACCAAGAGACCCAGTACTTC.

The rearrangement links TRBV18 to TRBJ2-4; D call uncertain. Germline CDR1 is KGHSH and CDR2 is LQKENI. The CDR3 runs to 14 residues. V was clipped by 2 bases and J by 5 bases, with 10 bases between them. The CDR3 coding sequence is TGTGCCAGCTCACCAGTCCGGGCCCAAAACATTCAGTACTTC. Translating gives CASSPVRAQNIQYF.

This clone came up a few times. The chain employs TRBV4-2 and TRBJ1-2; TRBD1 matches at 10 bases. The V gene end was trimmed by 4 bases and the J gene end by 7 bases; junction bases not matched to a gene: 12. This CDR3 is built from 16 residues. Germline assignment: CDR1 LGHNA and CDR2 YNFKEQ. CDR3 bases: TGTGCCAGCAGCCCAGAAGGGTCGACAGGGGGCGGTGGCTACACCTTC. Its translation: CASSPEGSTGGGGYTF.

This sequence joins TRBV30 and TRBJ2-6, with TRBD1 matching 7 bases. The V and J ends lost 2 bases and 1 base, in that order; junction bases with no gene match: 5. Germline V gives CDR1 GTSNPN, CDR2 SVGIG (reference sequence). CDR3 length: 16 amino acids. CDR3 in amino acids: CAWSLTGASGANVLTF. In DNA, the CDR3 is TGTGCCTGGAGTCTTACAGGGGCTTCTGGGGCCAACGTCCTGACTTTC.

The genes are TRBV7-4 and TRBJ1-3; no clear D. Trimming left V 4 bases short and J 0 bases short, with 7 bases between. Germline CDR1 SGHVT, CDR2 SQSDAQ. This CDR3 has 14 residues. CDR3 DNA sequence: TGTGCCAGCAGCTCCTTAGGCTCTGGAAACACCATATATTTT. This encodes CASSSLGSGNTIYF.

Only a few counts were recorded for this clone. In nucleotides, the CDR3 is TGCGCCAGCAGCGGGGGACAGGGTGGAACTAATGAAAAACTGTTTTTT. Protein product: CASSGGQGGTNEKLFF. The rearrangement joins TRBV5-1 to TRBJ1-4, with 9 bases matching TRBD1. Germline V gene sequence: CDR1 SGHRS, CDR2 YFSETQ. The V gene end was trimmed by 4 bases and the J gene end by 1 base; junction bases not matched to a gene: 5. CDR3 length equals 16 residues.

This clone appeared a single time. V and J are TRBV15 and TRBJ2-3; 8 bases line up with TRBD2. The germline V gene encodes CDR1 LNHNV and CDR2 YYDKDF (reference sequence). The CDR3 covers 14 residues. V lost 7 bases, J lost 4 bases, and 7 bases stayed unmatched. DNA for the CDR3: TGTGCCACCAAAACGGGGGGGCCGGCAGATACGCAGTATTTT. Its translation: CATKTGGPADTQYF. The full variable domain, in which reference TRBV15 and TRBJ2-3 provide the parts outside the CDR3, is DAMVIQNPRYQVTQFGKPVTLSCSQTLNHNVMYWYQQKSSQAPKLLFHYYDKDFNNEADTPDNFQSRRPNTSFCFLDIRSPGLGDTAMYLCATKTGGPADTQYFGPGTRLTVL.

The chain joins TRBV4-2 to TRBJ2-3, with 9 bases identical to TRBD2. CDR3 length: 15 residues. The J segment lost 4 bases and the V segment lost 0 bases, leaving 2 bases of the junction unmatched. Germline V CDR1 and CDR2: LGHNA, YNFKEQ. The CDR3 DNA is TGTGCCAGCAGCCAAGAGCGGGGGGGTTCAGATACGCAGTATTTT. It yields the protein CASSQERGGSDTQYF.

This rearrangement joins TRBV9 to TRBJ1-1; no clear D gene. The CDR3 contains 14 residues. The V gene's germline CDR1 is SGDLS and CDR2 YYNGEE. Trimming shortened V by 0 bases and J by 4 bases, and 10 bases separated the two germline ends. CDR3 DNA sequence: TGTGCCAGCAGCGTAGGCCCCGTTGGCACTGAAGCTTTCTTT. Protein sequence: CASSVGPVGTEAFF.

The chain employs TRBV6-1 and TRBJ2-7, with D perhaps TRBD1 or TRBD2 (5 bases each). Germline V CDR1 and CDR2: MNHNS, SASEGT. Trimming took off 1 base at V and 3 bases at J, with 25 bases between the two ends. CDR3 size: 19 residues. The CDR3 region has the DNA TGTGCCAGCAGTGAAGGGACACTCGTTCACCCCGGGATGCGCTACGAGCAGTACTTC. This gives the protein CASSEGTLVHPGMRYEQYF.

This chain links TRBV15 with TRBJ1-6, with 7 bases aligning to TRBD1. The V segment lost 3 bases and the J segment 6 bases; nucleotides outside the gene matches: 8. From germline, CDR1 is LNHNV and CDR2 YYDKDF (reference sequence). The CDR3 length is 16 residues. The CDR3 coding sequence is TGTGCCACCAGCAGGACACGACAGGGTATTAATTCACCCCTCCACTTT. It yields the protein CATSRTRQGINSPLHF.

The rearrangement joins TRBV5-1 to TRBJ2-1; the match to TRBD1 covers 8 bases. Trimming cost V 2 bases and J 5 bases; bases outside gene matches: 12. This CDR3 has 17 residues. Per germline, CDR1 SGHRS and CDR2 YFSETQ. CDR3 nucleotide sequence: TGCGCCAGCAGCTTCGGGACAGGAATCAACTGGAACAATGAGCAGTTCTTC. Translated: CASSFGTGINWNNEQFF.